These 6 T cell receptor beta chains were sequenced from one sample in a study of tumor-infiltrating lymphocytes in primary liver carcinoma (dated by TCRdb to between 2016 and 2019). Sequencing took place on an Illumina HiSeq 2500. TCRbeta-specific cDNA was reverse-transcribed from 500 ng total RNA using a constant-region primer and ProtoScript II reverse transcriptase. Construction of the TCRbeta libraries relied on three nested rounds of multiplex PCR, following a slightly modified ARM-PCR procedure. Each of the first two PCR rounds ran for approximately 10 cycles and used multiplex TRBV1-TRBV30 forward primers together with a Cbeta reverse primer. TCRdb applied fastp at Q25 and MiXCR to the public reads, then kept only in-frame beta chains. Under each unique CDR3 protein, matching rows form one entry showing the most common genes and DNA. This sample has more than 150,000 distinct CDR3 sequences in its table, and less than 65% of those were observed once. The ten largest clones capture about 70% of the sample.

Blood RNA was extracted from unsorted whole blood with TRIzol reagent; germline DNA came from the DNeasy Blood & Tissue kit. The material sequenced was peripheral blood. The source of these receptors is a man in his forties or fifties with primary liver carcinoma and hepatitis B virus infection.

The V gene is TRBV12-3 or TRBV12-4, the J gene TRBJ2-1; 10 positions agree with TRBD2. The CDR3 extends over 15 amino acids. The V and J ends lost 5 bases and 9 bases, in that order; junction bases with no gene match: 10. The DNA for the CDR3 is TGTGCCAGCAGTCCCGGACTAGCGGCGGGGAGTGAGCAGTTCTTC. This gives the protein CASSPGLAAGSEQFF.

As regards this clonotype: This may come from a read error, since a much larger clone is one base off. The chain is built from TRBV29-1 and TRBJ1-5; TRBD1 might be the D (6 bases). Trimming took 4 bases from V and 5 from J, leaving 12 bases between them. CDR1 is SQVTM and CDR2 is ANQGSEA in the germline V gene. This CDR3 region has 13 residues. The CDR3 protein is CSVGVDRDQPQHF. CDR3 nucleotide sequence: TGCAGCGTTGGGGTGGACAGAGATCAGCCCCAGCATTTT. The variable domain in full, with the rest retrieved from reference TRBV29-1 and TRBJ1-5, is SAVISQKPSRDICQRGTSLTIQCQVDSQVTMMFWYRQQPGQSLTLIATANQGSEATYESGFVIDKFPISRPNLTFSTLTVSNMSPEDSSIYLCSVGVDRDQPQHFGDGTRLSIL.

About this clonotype itself: A much larger clone differs from this one at a single base, so this may be a read error. The rearrangement uses TRBV29-1 and TRBJ2-3; 10 nucleotides agree with TRBD1. The germline gives CDR1 SQVTM, CDR2 ANQGSEA. This CDR3 is built from 15 residues. The CDR3 DNA is TGCAGCGGCCTAGGGACAGGGGAGTTCACAGATACGCAGTGTTTT. Translating it yields CSGLGTGEFTDTQCF.

The genes are TRBV10-2 and TRBJ1-1, with 8 bases aligning to TRBD1. After removal of 5 bases from V and 5 bases from J, the junction contained 7 bases not matched to a gene. CDR1 is WSHSY, CDR2 SAAADI, per germline. The CDR3 loop spans 14 amino acids. CDR3 DNA sequence: TGCGCCAGCAGTTCCGACAGGGGAGGGACTGAAGCTTTCTTT. Protein product: CASSSDRGGTEAFF.

This clonotype was found a few times. The chain recombines TRBV10-3 with TRBJ2-5; D uncertain. Germline V CDR1 and CDR2: ENHRY, SYGVKD. V was trimmed by 4 bases and J by 4 bases, leaving 10 bases between them. The CDR3 spans 13 residues. The DNA of the CDR3 is TGTGCCATCAGTGCCTCCTCATCAGAGACCCAGTACTTC. It encodes CAISASSSETQYF.

The chain is built from TRBV6-8 and TRBJ1-1; D gene unclear. Deletions cut 8 bases from V and 11 bases from J, with 12 bases between. This CDR3 is 10 amino acids long. Germline V gene data show CDR1 as MNHGY and CDR2 as SAAAGT. The CDR3 DNA is TGTGCCAGCTGCCTGGAGAAGGCTTTCTTT. Protein sequence: CASCLEKAFF.